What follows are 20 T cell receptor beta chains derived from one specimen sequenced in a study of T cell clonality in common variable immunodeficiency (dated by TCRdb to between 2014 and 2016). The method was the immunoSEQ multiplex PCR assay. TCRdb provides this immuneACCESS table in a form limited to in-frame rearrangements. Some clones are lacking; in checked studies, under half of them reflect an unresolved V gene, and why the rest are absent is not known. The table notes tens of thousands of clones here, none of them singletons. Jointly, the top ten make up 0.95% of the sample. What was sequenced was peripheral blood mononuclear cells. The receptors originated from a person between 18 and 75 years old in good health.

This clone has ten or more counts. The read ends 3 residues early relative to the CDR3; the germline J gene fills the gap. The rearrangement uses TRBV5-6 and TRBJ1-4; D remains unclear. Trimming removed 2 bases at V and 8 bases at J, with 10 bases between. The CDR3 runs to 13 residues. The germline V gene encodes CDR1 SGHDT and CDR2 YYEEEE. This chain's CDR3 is CASSFGEREKLFF. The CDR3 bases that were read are TGTGCCAGCAGCTTCGGGGAGCGAGAAAAA.

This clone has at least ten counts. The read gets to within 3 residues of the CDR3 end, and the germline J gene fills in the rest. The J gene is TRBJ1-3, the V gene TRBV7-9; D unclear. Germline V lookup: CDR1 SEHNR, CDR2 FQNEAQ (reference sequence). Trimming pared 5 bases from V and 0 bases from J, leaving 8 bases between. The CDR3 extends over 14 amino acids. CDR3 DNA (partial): TGTGCCAGCAGCCCTACTCTCTCTGGAAACACC. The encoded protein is CASSPTLSGNT. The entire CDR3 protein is CASSPTLSGNTIYF.

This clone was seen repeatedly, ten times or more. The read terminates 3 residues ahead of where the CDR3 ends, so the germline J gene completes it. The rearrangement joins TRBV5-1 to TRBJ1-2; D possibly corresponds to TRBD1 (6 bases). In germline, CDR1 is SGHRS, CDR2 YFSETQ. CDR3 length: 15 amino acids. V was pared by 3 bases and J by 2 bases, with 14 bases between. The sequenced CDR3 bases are TGCGCCAGCAGCTCGGGCAGGGGCGGAAACTATGGC. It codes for CASSSGRGGNYG. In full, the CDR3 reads CASSSGRGGNYGYTF.

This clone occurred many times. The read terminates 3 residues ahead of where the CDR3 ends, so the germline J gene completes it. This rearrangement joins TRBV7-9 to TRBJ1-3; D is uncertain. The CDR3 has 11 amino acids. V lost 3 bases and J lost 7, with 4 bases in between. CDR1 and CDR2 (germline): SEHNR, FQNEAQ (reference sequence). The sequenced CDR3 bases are TGTGCCAGCAGCTTGAGCAACACC. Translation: CASSLSNT. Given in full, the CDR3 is CASSLSNTIYF.

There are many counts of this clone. Partial CDR3 DNA: TGTGCCAGCAGCCCGGGGCAAGAGACC. Protein product: CASSPGQET. The CDR3 as a whole reads CASSPGQETQYF. V gene TRBV7-9 combines with J gene TRBJ2-5; D may be TRBD2 (5 bases). From the germline J gene comes the end of the CDR3, since the read stops 3 residues before it. CDR1 is SEHNR, CDR2 FQNEAQ, per germline (reference sequence). The germline V and J ends were trimmed by 5 bases and 2 bases, with 6 bases remaining between them. The CDR3 is 12 residues long.

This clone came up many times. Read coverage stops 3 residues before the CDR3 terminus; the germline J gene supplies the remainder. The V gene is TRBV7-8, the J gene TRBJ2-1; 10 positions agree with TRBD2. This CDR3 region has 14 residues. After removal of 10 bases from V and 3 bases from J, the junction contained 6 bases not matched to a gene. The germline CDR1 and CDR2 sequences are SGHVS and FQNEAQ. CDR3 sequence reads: CATSSGSFYNEQFF. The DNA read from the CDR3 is TGTGCCACCTCTAGCGGGAGTTTCTACAATGAG.

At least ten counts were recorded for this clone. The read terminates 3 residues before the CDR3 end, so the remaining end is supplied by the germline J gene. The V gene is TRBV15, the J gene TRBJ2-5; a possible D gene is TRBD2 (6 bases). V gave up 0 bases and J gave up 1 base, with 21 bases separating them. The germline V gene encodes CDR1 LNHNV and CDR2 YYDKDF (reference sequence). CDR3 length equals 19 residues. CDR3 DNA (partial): TGTGCCACCAGCAGAGATAGGAGTTTTGCGGGATTTCTCCAAGAGACC. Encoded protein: CATSRDRSFAGFLQET. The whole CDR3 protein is CATSRDRSFAGFLQETQYF.

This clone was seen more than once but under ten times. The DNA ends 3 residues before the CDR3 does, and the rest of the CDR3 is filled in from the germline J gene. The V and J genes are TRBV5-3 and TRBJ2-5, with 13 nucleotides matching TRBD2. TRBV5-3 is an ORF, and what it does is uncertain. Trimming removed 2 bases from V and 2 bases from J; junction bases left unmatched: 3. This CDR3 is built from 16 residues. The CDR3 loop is CARSFRLAGGQETQYF. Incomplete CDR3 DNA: TGTGCCAGAAGCTTTCGACTAGCGGGGGGACAAGAGACC.

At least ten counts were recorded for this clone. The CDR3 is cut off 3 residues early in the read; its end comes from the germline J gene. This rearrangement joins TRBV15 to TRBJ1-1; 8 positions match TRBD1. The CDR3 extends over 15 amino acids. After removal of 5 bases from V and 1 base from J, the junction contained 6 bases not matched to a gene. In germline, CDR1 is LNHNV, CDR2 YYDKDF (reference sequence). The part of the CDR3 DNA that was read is TGTGCCACCAGCGCGAGGCAGGGGGCGAACACTGAA. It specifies CATSARQGANTE. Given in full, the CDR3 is CATSARQGANTEAFF.

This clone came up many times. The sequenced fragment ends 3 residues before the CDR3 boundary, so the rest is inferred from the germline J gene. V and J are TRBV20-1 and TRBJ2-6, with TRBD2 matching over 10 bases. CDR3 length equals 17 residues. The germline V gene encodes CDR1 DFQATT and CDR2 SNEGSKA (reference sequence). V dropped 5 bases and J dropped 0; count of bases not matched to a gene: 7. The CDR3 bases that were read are TGCAGTGCTTCCTCCGGGACTAGCGCCTCTGGGGCCAACGTC. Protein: CSASSGTSASGANV. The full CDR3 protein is CSASSGTSASGANVLTF.

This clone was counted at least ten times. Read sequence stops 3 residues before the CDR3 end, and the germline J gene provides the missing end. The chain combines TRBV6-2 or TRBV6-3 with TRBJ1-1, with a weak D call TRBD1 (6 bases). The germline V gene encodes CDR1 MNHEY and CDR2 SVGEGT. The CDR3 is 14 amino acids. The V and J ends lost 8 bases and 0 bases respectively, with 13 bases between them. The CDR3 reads CASSQGQMNTEAFF. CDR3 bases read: TGTGCCAGCTCCCAAGGACAGATGAACACTGAA.

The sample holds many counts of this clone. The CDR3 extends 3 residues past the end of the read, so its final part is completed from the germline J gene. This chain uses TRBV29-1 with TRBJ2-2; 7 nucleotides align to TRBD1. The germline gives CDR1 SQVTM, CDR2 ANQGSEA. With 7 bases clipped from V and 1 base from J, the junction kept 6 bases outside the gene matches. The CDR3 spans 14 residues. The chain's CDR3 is CSAEDRLNTGELFF. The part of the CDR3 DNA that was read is TGCAGCGCCGAGGACAGGCTGAACACCGGGGAG.

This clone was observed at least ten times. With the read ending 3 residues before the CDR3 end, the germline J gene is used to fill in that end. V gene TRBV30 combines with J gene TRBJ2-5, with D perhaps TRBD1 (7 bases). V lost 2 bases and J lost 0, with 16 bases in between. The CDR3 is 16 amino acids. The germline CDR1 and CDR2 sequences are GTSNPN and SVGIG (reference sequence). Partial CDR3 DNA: TGTGCCTGGAGTTCGGAGGGACAGAAAAACCAAGAGACC. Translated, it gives CAWSSEGQKNQET. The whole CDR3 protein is CAWSSEGQKNQETQYF.

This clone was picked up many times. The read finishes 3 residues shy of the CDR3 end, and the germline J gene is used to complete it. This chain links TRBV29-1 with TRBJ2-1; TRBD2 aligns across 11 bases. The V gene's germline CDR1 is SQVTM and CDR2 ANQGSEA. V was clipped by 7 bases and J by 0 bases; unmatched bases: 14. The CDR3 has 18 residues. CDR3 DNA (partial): TGCAGCGGGTGGGGAGGGACTAGCGGATACAGCTCCTACAATGAG. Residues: CSGWGGTSGYSSYNE. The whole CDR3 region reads CSGWGGTSGYSSYNEQFF.

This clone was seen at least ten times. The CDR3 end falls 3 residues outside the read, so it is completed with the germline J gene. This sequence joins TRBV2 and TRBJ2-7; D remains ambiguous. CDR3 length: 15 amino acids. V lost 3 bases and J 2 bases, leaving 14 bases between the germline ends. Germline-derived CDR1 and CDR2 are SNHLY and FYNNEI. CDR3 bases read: TGTGCCAGCAGTGATGTTTTGAACAGAGCCTACGAG. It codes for CASSDVLNRAYE. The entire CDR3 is CASSDVLNRAYEQYF.

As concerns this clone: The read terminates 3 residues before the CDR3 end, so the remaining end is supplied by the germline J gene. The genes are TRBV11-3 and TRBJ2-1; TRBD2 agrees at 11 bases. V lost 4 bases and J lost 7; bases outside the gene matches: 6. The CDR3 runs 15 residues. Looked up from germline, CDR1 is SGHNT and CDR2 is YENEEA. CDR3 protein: CASSSTSGSINEQFF. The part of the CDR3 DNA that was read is TGTGCCAGCAGCTCAACTAGCGGGAGCATAAATGAG. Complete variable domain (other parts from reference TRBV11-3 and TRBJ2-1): EAGVVQSPRYKIIEKKQPVAFWCNPISGHNTLYWYLQNLGQGPELLIRYENEEAVDDSQLPKDRFSAERLKGVDSTLKIQPAELGDSAVYLCASSSTSGSINEQFFGPGTRLTVL.

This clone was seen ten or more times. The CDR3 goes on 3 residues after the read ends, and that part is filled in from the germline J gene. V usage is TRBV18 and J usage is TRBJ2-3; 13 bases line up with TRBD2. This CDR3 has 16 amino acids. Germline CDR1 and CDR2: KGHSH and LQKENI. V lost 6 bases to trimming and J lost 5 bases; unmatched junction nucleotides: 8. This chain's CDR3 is CASSSGTSGTVDTQYF. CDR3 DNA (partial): TGTGCCAGCTCCTCCGGGACTAGCGGGACAGTAGATACG.

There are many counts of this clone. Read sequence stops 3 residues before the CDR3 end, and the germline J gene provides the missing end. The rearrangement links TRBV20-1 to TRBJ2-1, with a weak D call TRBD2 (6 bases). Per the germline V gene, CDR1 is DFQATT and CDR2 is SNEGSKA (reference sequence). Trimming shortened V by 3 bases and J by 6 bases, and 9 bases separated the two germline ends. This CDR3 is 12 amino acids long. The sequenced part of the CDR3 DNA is TGCAGTGCTAGGGCGGGGAGCAATGAG. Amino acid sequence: CSARAGSNE. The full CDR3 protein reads CSARAGSNEQFF.

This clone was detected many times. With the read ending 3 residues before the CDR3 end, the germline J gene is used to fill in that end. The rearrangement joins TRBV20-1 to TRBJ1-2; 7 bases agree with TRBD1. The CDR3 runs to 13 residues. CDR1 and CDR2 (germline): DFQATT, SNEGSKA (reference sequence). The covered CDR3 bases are TGCAGTGCTATCCTGGAGACAGGGCCCCGT. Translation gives CSAILETGPR. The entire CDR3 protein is CSAILETGPRYTF.

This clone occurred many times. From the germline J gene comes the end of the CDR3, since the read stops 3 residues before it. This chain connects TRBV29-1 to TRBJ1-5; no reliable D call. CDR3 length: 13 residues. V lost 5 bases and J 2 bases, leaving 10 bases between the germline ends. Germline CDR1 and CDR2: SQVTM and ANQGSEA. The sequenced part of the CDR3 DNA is TGCAGCGTTTCGAGTCAGGGCAATCAGCCC. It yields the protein CSVSSQGNQP. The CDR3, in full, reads CSVSSQGNQPQHF.